Listed here are 5 T cell receptor beta chains from one sample, sequenced in a study of cytomegalovirus exposure and HLA in healthy donors. Primers for the PCR totalled 60 Vbeta and 13 Jbeta. Some clones are missing from TCRdb's copy, which holds only in-frame ones; the method was immunoSEQ multiplex PCR. Among about 90,000 clones, about 88% were seen once, and the ten largest hold under 2.5%. The sequencing input was PBMCs. The receptor set was obtained from a man between 18 and 35 years old in good health and CMV-seronegative.

The sample holds a few counts of this clone. This chain joins TRBV29-1 and TRBJ2-1; D possibly corresponds to TRBD2 (6 bases). The germline CDR1 and CDR2 sequences are SQVTM and ANQGSEA. This CDR3 region has 12 residues. Trimming removed 6 bases at V and 10 bases at J, with 16 bases between. This CDR3 reads CSVSPGLGEQFF. As DNA, the CDR3 is TGCAGCGTCTCACCGGGACTTGGGGAGCAGTTCTTC.

The chain combines TRBV6-6 with TRBJ1-2, with D tentatively TRBD1 (5 bases). Germline loops: CDR1 MNHNY, CDR2 SVGAGI (reference sequence). CDR3 length equals 13 residues. Trimming stripped 6 bases from V and 4 bases from J, with 12 bases between. CDR3: CASRTRQTYGYTF. CDR3 nucleotides: TGTGCCAGCAGAACCCGACAGACCTATGGCTACACCTTC.

The chain employs TRBV30 and TRBJ1-4; no definite D call. Per germline, CDR1 GTSNPN and CDR2 SVGIG (reference sequence). V lost 2 bases and J lost 3, with 4 bases in between. CDR3 length equals 12 residues. CDR3: CAWSPPNEKLFF. DNA for the CDR3: TGTGCCTGGAGTCCTCCTAATGAAAAACTGTTTTTT.

The chain couples TRBV2 to TRBJ2-7, with a tentative D call TRBD1 (6 bases). The better agreement between TRBJ2-5 and the DNA end casts doubt on the J call. Germline V gene data show CDR1 as SNHLY and CDR2 as FYNNEI. CDR3 length equals 15 residues. The CDR3 loop is CATKTGDRIQETQYF. Written as DNA, the CDR3 is TGTGCCACCAAGACCGGAGACAGGATCCAAGAGACCCAGTACTTC.

In its sample, this clone was seen once. The V call is TRBV6-5, the J call TRBJ1-1, with 10 bases identical to TRBD1. Germline V lookup: CDR1 MNHEY, CDR2 SVGAGI. The CDR3 runs to 14 residues. V shed 6 bases and J 8 bases; nucleotides not matched to a gene: 9. For the CDR3, the DNA is TGTGCCAGCAGATTAGGACAGGGGGGCTCGGAAGCTTTCTTT. It encodes CASRLGQGGSEAFF.